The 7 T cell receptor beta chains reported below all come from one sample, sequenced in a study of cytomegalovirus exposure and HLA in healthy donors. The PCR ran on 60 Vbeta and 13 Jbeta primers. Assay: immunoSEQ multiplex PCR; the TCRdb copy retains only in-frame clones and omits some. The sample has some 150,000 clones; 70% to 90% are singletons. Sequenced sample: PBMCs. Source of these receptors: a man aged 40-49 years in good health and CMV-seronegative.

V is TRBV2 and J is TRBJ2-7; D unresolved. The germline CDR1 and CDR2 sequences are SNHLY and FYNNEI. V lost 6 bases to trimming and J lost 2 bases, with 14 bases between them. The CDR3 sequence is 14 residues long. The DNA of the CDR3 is TGTGCCAGCAGCGATGACACGGTCCCCTACGAGCAGTACTTC. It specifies CASSDDTVPYEQYF.

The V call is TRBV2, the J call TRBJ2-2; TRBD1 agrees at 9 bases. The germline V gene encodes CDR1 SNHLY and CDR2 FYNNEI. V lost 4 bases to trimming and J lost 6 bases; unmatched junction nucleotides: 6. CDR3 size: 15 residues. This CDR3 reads CASSGLRTGAGELFF. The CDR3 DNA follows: TGTGCCAGCAGTGGCCTCAGGACAGGGGCCGGGGAGCTGTTTTTT.

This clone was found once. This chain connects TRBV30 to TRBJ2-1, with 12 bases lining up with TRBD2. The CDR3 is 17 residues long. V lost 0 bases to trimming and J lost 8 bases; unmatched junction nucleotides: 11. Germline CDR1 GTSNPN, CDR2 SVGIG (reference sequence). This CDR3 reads CAWSVYSRLAGAHEQFF. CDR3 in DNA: TGTGCCTGGAGTGTATACTCCAGACTAGCGGGAGCCCATGAGCAGTTCTTC.

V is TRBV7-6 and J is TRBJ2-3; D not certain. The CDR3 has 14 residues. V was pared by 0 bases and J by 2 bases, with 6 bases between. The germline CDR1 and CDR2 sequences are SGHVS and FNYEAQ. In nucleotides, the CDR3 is TGTGCCAGCAGCTTAGCGGGCTTCACAGATACGCAGTATTTT. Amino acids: CASSLAGFTDTQYF.

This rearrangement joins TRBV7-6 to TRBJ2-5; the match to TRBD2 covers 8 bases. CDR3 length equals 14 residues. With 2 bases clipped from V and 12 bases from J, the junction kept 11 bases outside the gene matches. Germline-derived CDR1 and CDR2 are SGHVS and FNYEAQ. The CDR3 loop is CASSLKTSGPTEYF. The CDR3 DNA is TGTGCCAGCAGCTTAAAAACTAGCGGCCCCACTGAGTACTTC.

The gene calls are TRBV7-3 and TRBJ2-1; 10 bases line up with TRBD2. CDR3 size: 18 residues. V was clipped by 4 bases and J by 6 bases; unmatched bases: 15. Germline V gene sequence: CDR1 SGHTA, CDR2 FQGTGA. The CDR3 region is CASSSPGRAGGPANEQFF. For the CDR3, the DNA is TGTGCCAGCAGCTCCCCCGGTCGAGCGGGGGGGCCCGCCAATGAGCAGTTCTTC.

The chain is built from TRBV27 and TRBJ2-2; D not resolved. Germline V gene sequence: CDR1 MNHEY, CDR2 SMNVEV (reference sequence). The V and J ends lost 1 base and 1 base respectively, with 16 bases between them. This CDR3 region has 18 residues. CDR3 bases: TGTGCCAGCAGTTTATTAGGCGGCAGCCGGGTGAACACCGGGGAGCTGTTTTTT. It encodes CASSLLGGSRVNTGELFF.